The clone carrying this TCR beta chain has ten or more counts. What it binds is not known. This record belongs to a study of T cells in Graves' hyperthyroidism and ophthalmopathy. Whole-study results and caveats: Most clonotypes expanded in thyroid above 0.001 were likewise present in blood.

Each ophthalmopathy patient scored at least 3 on the Clinical Activity Score and at least 4 on NOSPECS grade, with duration under 3 months. Uncontrolled infections, other autoimmune diseases, pregnancy or lactation led to exclusion of patients. TCR beta CDR3 regions were amplified from RNA transcripts. Carried out on the TCR CDR3, a first-round RT-PCR used the HTBI primer set. TCRdb re-called the multiplex PCR reads with MiXCR, one entry per CDR3 protein. The sample shows approximately 350,000 distinct CDR3 sequences, approximately 16% of them seen only once. This CDR3 contains 16 residues. V was pared by 2 bases and J by 2 bases, with 5 bases of the junction left unmatched. Germline values: CDR1 MNHEY, CDR2 SMNVEV (reference sequence).

This TCR came from a woman in her fifties or sixties with Graves' ophthalmopathy. The sequenced sample was blood. The chain combines TRBV27 with TRBJ2-7; 11 nucleotides match TRBD2. The CDR3 nucleotides are TGTGCCAGCAGTTTAACTAGCGGGAGTTCGCCCTACGAGCAGTACTTC. Protein: CASSLTSGSSPYEQYF.